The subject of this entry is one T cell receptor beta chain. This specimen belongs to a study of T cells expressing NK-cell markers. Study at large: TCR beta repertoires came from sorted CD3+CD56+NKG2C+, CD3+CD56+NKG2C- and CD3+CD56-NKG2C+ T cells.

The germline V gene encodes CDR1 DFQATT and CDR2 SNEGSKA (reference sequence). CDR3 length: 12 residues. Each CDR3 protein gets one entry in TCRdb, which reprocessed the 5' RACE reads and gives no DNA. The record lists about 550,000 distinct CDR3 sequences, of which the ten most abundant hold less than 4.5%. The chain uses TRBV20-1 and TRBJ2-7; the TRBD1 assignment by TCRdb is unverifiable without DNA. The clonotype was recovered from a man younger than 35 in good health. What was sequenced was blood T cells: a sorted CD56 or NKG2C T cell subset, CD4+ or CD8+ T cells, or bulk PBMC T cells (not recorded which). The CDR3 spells CSARQGPDEQYF.